This T cell receptor (beta chain) was captured by sequencing in a study of graft-versus-host responses after intestinal transplantation. About the study: The recipients all started with anti-thymocyte globulin induction and then took tacrolimus and steroids for 3 to 4 years.

CDR3 length: 11 residues. The germline V gene has CDR1 SNHLY and CDR2 FYNNEI. After removal of 4 bases from V and 7 bases from J, the junction contained 0 bases not matched to a gene. This clone has just one count. Profiling relied on immunoSEQ multiplex PCR, and the TCRdb table lists in-frame clones only, not all of them. The repertoire consists of roughly 80,000 clones, with around 92% occurring once and the leading ten covering approximately 0.64%. Sequenced here: PBMCs, sampled 98 days after intestinal transplantation. This chain links TRBV2 with TRBJ1-1; 7 bases agree with TRBD1. The receptor was derived from a human patient who received an intestinal transplant, so some T cells may come from the graft donor. The CDR3 DNA follows: TGTGCCAGCAGTGGACAGGGTGAAGCTTTCTTT. This sequence encodes CASSGQGEAFF.